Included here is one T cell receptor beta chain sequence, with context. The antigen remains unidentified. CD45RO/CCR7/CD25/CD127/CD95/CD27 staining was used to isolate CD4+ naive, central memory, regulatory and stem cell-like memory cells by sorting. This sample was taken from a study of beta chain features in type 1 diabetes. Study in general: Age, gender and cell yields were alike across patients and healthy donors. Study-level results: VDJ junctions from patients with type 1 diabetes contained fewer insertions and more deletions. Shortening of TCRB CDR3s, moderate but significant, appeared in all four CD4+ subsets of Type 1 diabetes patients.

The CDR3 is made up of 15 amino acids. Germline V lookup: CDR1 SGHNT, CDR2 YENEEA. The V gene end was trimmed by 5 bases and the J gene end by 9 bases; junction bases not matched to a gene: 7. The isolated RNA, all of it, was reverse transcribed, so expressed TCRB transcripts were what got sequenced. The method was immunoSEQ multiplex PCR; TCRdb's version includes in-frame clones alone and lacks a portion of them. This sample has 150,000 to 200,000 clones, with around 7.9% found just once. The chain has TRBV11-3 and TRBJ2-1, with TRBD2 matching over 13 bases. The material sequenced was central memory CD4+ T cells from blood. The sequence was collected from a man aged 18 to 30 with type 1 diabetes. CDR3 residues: CASSTRTSGSFEQFF. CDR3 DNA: TGTGCCAGCAGCACACGGACTAGCGGGAGTTTTGAGCAGTTCTTC.